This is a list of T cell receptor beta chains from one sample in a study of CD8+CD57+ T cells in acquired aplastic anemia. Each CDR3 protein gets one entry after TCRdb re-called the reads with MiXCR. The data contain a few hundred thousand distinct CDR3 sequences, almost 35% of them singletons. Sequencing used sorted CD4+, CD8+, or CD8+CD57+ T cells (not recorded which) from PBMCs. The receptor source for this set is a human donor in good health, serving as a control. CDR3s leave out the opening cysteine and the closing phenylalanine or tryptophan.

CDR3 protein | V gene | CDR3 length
ASSGAGGTEAF | TRBV25-1 | 11
ASSISGGTGGGYEQY | TRBV19 | 15
ASSPSENTIY | TRBV18 | 10
ATSTSQIGEQY | TRBV15 | 11
ASKTVGQGYGYT | TRBV19 | 12
ASSEATRPRNTEAF | TRBV10-1 | 14
ASSYWTAWNTEAF | TRBV12-3/TRBV12-4 | 13
ASNRQGSLNIQY | TRBV11-2 | 12
ASRTQGAVDYGYT | TRBV5-1 | 13
ASTGTGNSPLH | TRBV2 | 11
ASSSWDRVYGYT | TRBV12-3/TRBV12-4 | 12
SATGLAGGSYEQY | TRBV20-1 | 13
ASSEYGPGGAYNEQF | TRBV25-1 | 15
ASSVDAGGGRTEAF | TRBV9 | 14
SARRATNEKLF | TRBV29-1 | 11
ASSSQGIGETQY | TRBV5-1 | 12
ASRSTGLPYYGYT | TRBV5-1 | 13
ASVSGPDTGELF | TRBV7-6 | 12
ASSATGNSPLH | TRBV25-1 | 11
ASSLERSGTGGTTEQF | TRBV11-2 | 16
ASSLDGTGPQPQH | TRBV5-1 | 13
ASSPATRGETQY | TRBV7-3 | 12
ASSLAGGTSNHEQF | TRBV7-2 | 14
AWTVSGTATDTQY | TRBV30 | 13
ASSVGQNQPQH | TRBV19 | 11
ASSQGEQETQY | TRBV3-1 | 11
SARDGGGRGYGYT | TRBV20-1 | 13
ASSQDRGSNQPQH | TRBV4-1 | 13
ATSGRMNTEAF | TRBV2 | 11
ASSDRVLDEQY | TRBV2 | 11
ASRVTDTQY | TRBV12-3/TRBV12-4 | 9
ASSPRLDGGEQY | TRBV5-4 | 12
ASSEEVSNQPQH | TRBV2 | 12
ASSQDGQRLAGVTQETQY | TRBV3-1 | 18
ASSYSGAANEQF | TRBV6-6 | 12
ASSEALEIQRDRSYEQY | TRBV2 | 17
ATSDFGGRGPRSYNEQF | TRBV24-1 | 17
ASSKEGGNQPQH | TRBV6-4 | 12
ASSGQGRYTGELF | TRBV2 | 13
ASSLGSYYNEQF | TRBV11-2 | 12
ATSDNNRGQYQETQY | TRBV24-1 | 15
ASSAARSPYSPLH | TRBV19 | 13
ASSDKQRNYGYT | TRBV12-3/TRBV12-4 | 12
ASSQIPGQGTNEKLF | TRBV10-2 | 15
ASSPGQGVRYT | TRBV3-1 | 11
ASSLVGTPTYNEQF | TRBV7-3 | 14
ASSYPGSGVTQY | TRBV6-2/TRBV6-3 | 12
ASSDVGGNEQF | TRBV9 | 11
ASSLEAKLSGNTIY | TRBV7-3 | 14
ASRRGFFGDLNTEAF | TRBV4-1 | 15
SARTSGSTDTQY | TRBV20-1 | 12
ATSEAGRNYGYT | TRBV24-1 | 12
ASSLQTSGSFTGELF | TRBV4-2 | 15
ASSAGTGAETQY | TRBV2 | 12
ASSLVQGTSYEQY | TRBV7-9 | 13
ASSQEREGGDTQY | TRBV4-1 | 13
SARDPGGAGAGYGYT | TRBV20-1 | 15
SVDRAGGPTNYGYT | TRBV29-1 | 14
SRSHSGTTDTQY | TRBV20-1 | 12
SARVRGVSSYNEQF | TRBV20-1 | 14